Shown below are 11 T cell receptor beta chains from a single sample sequenced in a study of technical replicates of blood from a few donors. Sequenced by immunoSEQ multiplex PCR; TCRdb stores in-frame clones only, minus some. This sample has 65,000 to 85,000 clones; about nine tenths occur once, and the top ten carry about 0.4%. The material sequenced was T cells isolated from PBMCs. The receptors originated from a human donor in good health.

The V and J genes are TRBV2 and TRBJ1-2; 10 nucleotides agree with TRBD1. With V trimmed by 6 bases and J by 8 bases, 12 bases remained unmatched. CDR1 and CDR2 from the germline V gene are SNHLY and FYNNEI. This CDR3 is built from 15 residues. The CDR3 region is CASRLIAGTGVGYTF. CDR3 nucleotide sequence: TGTGCCAGCAGACTTATCGCCGGGACAGGGGTCGGCTACACCTTC. The entire variable domain, with the rest obtained from reference TRBV2 and TRBJ1-2, is as follows: EPEVTQTPSHQVTQMGQEVILRCVPISNHLYFYWYRQILGQKVEFLVSFYNNEISEKSEIFDDQFSVERPDGSNFTLKIRSTKLEDSAMYFCASRLIAGTGVGYTFGSGTRLTVV.

The J gene is TRBJ2-2, the V gene TRBV27; 7 nucleotides match TRBD2. The V segment lost 5 bases and the J segment 7 bases; nucleotides outside the gene matches: 13. This CDR3 contains 16 residues. CDR1 and CDR2 (germline): MNHEY, SMNVEV (reference sequence). The CDR3 loop reads CASSNSAGATIGELFF. Here the CDR3 DNA reads TGTGCCAGCAGTAATAGTGCGGGAGCTACTATCGGGGAGCTGTTTTTT.

This chain uses TRBV27 with TRBJ1-2, with TRBD1 matching over 9 bases. Trimming removed 5 bases from V and 4 bases from J; junction bases left unmatched: 8. Germline CDR1 MNHEY, CDR2 SMNVEV (reference sequence). This CDR3 has 15 amino acids. CDR3 amino acids: CASSRTETGGYGYTF. DNA for the CDR3: TGTGCCAGCAGTCGCACGGAGACAGGGGGCTATGGCTACACCTTC.

This chain uses TRBV5-1 with TRBJ2-7; a weak D match, TRBD2 (6 bases). The CDR3 spans 15 residues. Germline CDR1 SGHRS, CDR2 YFSETQ. The V end lost 3 bases, the J end lost 0 bases, and 13 bases lay between the germline ends. CDR3: CASSWGGFSSYEQYF. In nucleotides, the CDR3 is TGCGCCAGCAGCTGGGGAGGCTTCAGCTCCTACGAGCAGTACTTC.

The chain employs TRBV30 and TRBJ2-3; D may be TRBD1 (6 bases). There are 13 residues in the CDR3. Trimming left V 2 bases short and J 4 bases short, with 10 bases between. From germline, CDR1 is GTSNPN and CDR2 SVGIG (reference sequence). CDR3 region: CAWSTQGSDTQYF. In DNA, the CDR3 is TGTGCCTGGAGTACACAGGGCTCAGATACGCAGTATTTT.

CDR3 DNA: TGCGCCAGCAGCCAAGACGGACAGGGGATAACCTACGAGCAGTACTTC. As protein: CASSQDGQGITYEQYF. The rearrangement joins TRBV4-1 to TRBJ2-7, with 9 bases aligning to TRBD1. V lost 0 bases and J lost 2; bases outside the gene matches: 5. Germline V gene data show CDR1 as MGHRA and CDR2 as YSYEKL. The CDR3 contains 16 residues.

The chain employs TRBV7-9 and TRBJ2-3; 9 positions agree with TRBD1. The CDR3 sequence is 17 residues long. Germline CDR1 SEHNR, CDR2 FQNEAQ (reference sequence). Unmatched junction bases numbered 7, after V lost 0 bases and J lost 3 bases. The CDR3 coding sequence is TGTGCCAGCAGCTTAGCTTGGGACAGGGAAGTAACAGATACGCAGTATTTT. Protein product: CASSLAWDREVTDTQYF.

V is TRBV4-1 and J is TRBJ2-3; 12 nucleotides align to TRBD1. V shed 10 bases and J 3 bases; nucleotides not matched to a gene: 11. CDR1 MGHRA and CDR2 YSYEKL come from the germline V gene. CDR3 length equals 16 residues. The DNA of the CDR3 is TGCGCCACCGCGGGACAGGGGGCTTTTCTGACAGATACGCAGTATTTT. It encodes CATAGQGAFLTDTQYF.

This clone has a handful of counts. The chain combines TRBV18 with TRBJ2-1; 15 bases are shared with TRBD2. The V gene end was trimmed by 3 bases and the J gene end by 9 bases; junction bases not matched to a gene: 3. The CDR3 runs 15 residues. From germline, CDR1 is KGHSH and CDR2 LQKENI. The CDR3 sequence: CASSPGTSGRSEQFF. CDR3 coding DNA: TGTGCCAGCTCACCTGGGACTAGCGGGAGGAGTGAGCAGTTCTTC.

V usage is TRBV30 and J usage is TRBJ2-1; 8 positions match TRBD1. CDR3 length: 14 residues. Germline values: CDR1 GTSNPN, CDR2 SVGIG (reference sequence). The V gene end was trimmed by 8 bases and the J gene end by 7 bases; junction bases not matched to a gene: 13. CDR3 amino acids: CARSKDRVGNEQFF. The CDR3 DNA reads as TGTGCCCGCTCAAAGGACAGGGTAGGTAATGAGCAGTTCTTC.

V gene TRBV10-3 combines with J gene TRBJ2-7; 12 positions match TRBD1. Trimming took 4 bases from V and 6 from J; bases not matched to a gene: 7. Per the germline V gene, CDR1 is ENHRY and CDR2 is SYGVKD. The CDR3 loop spans 15 amino acids. CDR3 region: CAISAVPGQGAEQYF. In DNA, the CDR3 is TGTGCCATCAGTGCTGTACCGGGACAGGGGGCCGAGCAGTACTTC.